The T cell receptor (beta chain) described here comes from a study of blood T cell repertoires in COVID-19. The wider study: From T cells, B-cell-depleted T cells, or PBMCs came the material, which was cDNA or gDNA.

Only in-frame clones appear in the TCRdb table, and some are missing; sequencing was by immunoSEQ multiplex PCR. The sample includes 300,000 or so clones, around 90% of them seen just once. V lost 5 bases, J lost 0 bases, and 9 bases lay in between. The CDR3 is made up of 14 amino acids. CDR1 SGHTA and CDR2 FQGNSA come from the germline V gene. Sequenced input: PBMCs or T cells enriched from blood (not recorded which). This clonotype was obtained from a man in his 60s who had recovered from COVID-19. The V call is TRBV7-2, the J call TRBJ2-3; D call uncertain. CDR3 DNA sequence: TGTGCCAGCAGCCCCTATGCTAGCACAGATACGCAGTATTTT. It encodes CASSPYASTDTQYF.